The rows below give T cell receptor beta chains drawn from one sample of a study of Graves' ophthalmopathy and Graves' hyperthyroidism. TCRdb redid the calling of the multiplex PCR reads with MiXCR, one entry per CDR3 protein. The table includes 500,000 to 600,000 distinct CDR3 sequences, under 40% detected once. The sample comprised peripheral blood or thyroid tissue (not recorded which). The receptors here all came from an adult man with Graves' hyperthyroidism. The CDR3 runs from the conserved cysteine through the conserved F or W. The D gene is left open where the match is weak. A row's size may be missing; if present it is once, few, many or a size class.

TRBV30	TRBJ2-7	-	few	TGTGCCTGGAGTAGGGGGGCTCACTACGAGCAGTACTTC	CAWSRGAHYEQYF
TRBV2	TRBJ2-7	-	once	TGTGCCAGCAGTTGGGCAGGGGGGTACGAGCAGTACTTC	CASSWAGGYEQYF
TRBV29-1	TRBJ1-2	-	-	TGCAGCGGTCAGGGCGATGGCTACACCTTC	CSGQGDGYTF
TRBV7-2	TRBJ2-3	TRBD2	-	TGTGCCAGCAAGAATAGCGGGGGGGCAGTAGATACGCAGTATTTT	CASKNSGGAVDTQYF
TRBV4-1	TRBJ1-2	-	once	TGCGCCAGCAGCCAAGCATCAGGGGTAGGGGCCGTTCTCTATGGCTACACCTTC	CASSQASGVGAVLYGYTF
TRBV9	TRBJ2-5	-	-	TGTGCCAGCAGCCCCGGACCTGGAGGCCAAGAGACCCAGTACTTC	CASSPGPGGQETQYF
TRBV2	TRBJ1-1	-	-	TGTGCCAGCAGTACAGGGCCCCTATTTGAAGCTTTCTTT	CASSTGPLFEAFF
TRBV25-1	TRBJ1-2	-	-	TGTGCCAGCGTTGAATATGGGTCAGGGAGATTCCATGGCTACACCTTC	CASVEYGSGRFHGYTF
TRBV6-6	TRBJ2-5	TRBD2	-	TGTGCCAGCAGTTACGGGGCTAGCGGGCTCGCTTTACAAGAGACCCAGTACTTC	CASSYGASGLALQETQYF
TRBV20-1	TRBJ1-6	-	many	TGCAGTGCTAGAGGAGGGAGGGGTTGGAATTCACCCCTCCACTTT	CSARGGRGWNSPLHF
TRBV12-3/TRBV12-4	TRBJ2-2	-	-	TGTGCCAGCAGTCCTCCCTGGACGGAGACCGGGGAGCTGTTTTTT	CASSPPWTETGELFF
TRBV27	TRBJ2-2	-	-	TGTGCCAGCAGTTTATCGACAGTCCAGGACGGGGAGCTGTTTTTT	CASSLSTVQDGELFF
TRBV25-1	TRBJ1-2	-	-	TGTGCCAGCAGTGCTAGAGATCAAGGCGGTCCGCTTGGCTACACCTTC	CASSARDQGGPLGYTF
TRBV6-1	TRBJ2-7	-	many	TGTGCCAGCAGGGAGTTCAGCTACGAGCAGTACTTC	CASREFSYEQYF
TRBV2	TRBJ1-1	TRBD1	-	TGTGCCAGCAGTGAAGGGGGACAGGGTAGCTCTGAAGCTTTCTTT	CASSEGGQGSSEAFF
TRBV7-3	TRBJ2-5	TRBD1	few	TGTGCCAGCAGCCCCGAGGGGGCCACCTGGACTTCCCAAGAGACCCAGTACTTC	CASSPEGATWTSQETQYF
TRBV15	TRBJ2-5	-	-	TGTGCCACCAGCAGCCGGACTTACCAAGAGACCCAGTACTTC	CATSSRTYQETQYF